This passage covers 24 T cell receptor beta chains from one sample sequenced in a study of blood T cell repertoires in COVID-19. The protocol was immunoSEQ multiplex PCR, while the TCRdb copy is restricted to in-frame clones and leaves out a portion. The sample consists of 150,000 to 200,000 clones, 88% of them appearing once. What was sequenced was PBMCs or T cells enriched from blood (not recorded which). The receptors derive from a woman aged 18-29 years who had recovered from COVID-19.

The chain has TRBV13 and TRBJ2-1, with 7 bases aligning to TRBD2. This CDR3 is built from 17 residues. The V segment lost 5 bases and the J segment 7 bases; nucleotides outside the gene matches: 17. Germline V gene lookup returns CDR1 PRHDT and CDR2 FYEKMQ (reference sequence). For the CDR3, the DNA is TGTGCCAGCAGCACCCCGCCCCTAGCGGCCATTGTTAATGAGCAGTTCTTC. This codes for CASSTPPLAAIVNEQFF.

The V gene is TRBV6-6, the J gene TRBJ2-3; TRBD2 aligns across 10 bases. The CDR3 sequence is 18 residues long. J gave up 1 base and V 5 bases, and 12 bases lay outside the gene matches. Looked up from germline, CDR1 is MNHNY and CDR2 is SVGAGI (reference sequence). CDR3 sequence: CASSPERGLAGGTDTQYF. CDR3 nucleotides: TGTGCCAGCAGTCCTGAACGGGGGCTAGCGGGGGGCACAGATACGCAGTATTTT.

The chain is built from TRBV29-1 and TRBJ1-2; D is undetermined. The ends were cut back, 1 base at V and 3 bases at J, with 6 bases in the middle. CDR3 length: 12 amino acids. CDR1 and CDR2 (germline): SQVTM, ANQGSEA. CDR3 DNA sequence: TGCAGCGTTGAAGGGGGAGACTATGGCTACACCTTC. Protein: CSVEGGDYGYTF.

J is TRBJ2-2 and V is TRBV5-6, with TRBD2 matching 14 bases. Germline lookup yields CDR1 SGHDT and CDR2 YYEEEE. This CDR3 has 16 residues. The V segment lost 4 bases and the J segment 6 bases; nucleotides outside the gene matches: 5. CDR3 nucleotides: TGTGCCAGCAGCGGCGGGACTAGCGGGAGCGCCGGGGAGCTGTTTTTT. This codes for CASSGGTSGSAGELFF.

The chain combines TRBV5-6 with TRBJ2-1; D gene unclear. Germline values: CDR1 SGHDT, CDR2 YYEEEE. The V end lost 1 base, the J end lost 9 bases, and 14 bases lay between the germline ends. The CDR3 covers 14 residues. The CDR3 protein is CASSLSLSSLEQFF. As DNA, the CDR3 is TGTGCCAGCAGCTTGAGCCTTAGCTCTCTTGAGCAGTTCTTC.

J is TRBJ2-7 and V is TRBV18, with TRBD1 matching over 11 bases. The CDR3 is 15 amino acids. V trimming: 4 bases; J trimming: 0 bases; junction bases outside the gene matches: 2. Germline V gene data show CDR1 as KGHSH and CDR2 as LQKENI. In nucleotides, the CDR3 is TGTGCCAGCTCACGGGGACAGGGGGACTCCTACGAGCAGTACTTC. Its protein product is CASSRGQGDSYEQYF.

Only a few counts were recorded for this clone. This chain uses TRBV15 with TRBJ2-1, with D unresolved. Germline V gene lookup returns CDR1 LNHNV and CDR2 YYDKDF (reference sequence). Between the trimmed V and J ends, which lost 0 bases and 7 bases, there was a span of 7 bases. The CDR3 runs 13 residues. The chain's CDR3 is CATSRDPKNEQFF. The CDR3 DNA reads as TGTGCCACCAGCAGAGATCCAAAAAATGAGCAGTTCTTC.

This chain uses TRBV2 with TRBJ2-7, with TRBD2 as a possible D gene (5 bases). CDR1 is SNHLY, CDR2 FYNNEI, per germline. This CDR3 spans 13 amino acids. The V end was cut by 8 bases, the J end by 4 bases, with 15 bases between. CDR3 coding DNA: TGTGCCAGCCTCTTGGAGGAGTCTTACGAGCAGTACTTC. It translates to CASLLEESYEQYF.

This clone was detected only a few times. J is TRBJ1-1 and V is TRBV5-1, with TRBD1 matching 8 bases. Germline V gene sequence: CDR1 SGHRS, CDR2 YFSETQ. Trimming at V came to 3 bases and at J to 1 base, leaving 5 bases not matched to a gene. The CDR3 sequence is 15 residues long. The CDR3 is CASSSWTGRNTEAFF. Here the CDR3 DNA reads TGCGCCAGCAGCTCATGGACAGGGAGGAACACTGAAGCTTTCTTT.

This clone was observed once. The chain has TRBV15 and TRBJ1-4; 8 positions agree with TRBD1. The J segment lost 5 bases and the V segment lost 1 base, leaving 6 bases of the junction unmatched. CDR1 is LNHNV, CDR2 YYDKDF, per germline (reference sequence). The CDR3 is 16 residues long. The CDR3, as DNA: TGTGCCACCAGCAGAGTGTTGAGGACAGGGAATGAAAAACTGTTTTTT. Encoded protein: CATSRVLRTGNEKLFF.

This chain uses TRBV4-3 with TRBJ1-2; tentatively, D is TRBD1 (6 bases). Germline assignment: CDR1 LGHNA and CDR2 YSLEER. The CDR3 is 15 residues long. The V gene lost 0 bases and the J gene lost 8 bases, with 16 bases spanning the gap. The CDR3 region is CASSQDGLGALGYTF. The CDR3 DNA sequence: TGCGCCAGCAGCCAAGACGGTTTGGGGGCTTTAGGCTACACCTTC.

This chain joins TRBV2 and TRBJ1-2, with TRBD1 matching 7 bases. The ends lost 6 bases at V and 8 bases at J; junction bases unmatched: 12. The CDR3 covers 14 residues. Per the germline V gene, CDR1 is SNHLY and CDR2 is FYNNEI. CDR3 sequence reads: CASRGFGGGAGYTF. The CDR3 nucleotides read TGTGCCAGCAGAGGATTCGGAGGGGGCGCGGGCTACACCTTC.

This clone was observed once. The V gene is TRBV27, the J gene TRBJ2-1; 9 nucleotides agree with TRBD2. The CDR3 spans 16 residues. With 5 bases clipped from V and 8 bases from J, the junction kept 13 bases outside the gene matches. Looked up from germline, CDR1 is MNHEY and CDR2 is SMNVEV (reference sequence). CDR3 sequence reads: CASSVNPGLATHEQFF. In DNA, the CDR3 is TGTGCCAGCAGTGTCAACCCGGGACTAGCTACCCATGAGCAGTTCTTC.

For the CDR3, the DNA is TGTGCCAGCAGTTTACCCTGGGGGGGCGGGGACACAGATACGCAGTATTTT. Residues: CASSLPWGGGDTDTQYF. This rearrangement joins TRBV27 to TRBJ2-3; a possible D gene is TRBD2 (7 bases). The CDR3 has 17 residues. Germline V lookup: CDR1 MNHEY, CDR2 SMNVEV (reference sequence). Trimming cost V 2 bases and J 2 bases, with 17 bases left between them.

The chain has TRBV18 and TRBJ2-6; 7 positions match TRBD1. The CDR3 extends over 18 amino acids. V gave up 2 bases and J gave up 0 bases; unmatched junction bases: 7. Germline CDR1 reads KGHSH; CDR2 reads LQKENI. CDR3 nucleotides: TGTGCCAGCTCACCAGAGACAGGGTCCCGCTCTGGGGCCAACGTCCTGACTTTC. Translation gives CASSPETGSRSGANVLTF.

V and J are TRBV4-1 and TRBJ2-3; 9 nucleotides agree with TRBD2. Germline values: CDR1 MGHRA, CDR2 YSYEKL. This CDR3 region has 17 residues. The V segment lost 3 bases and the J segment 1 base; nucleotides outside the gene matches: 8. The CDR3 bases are TGCGCCAGCAGCCATGCCCCGGCGGGGGGGCGCACAGATACGCAGTATTTT. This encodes CASSHAPAGGRTDTQYF.

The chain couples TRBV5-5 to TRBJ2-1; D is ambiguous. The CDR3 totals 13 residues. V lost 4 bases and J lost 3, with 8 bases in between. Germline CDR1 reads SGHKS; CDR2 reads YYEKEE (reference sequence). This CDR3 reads CASSKVSYNEQFF. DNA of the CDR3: TGTGCCAGCAGCAAAGTTAGCTACAATGAGCAGTTCTTC.

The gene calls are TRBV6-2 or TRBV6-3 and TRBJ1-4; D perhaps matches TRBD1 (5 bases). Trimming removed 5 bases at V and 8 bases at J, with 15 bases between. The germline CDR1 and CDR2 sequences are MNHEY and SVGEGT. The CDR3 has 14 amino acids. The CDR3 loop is CASSRRGAWEKLFF. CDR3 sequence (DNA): TGTGCCAGCAGTCGGCGTGGGGCATGGGAAAAACTGTTTTTT.

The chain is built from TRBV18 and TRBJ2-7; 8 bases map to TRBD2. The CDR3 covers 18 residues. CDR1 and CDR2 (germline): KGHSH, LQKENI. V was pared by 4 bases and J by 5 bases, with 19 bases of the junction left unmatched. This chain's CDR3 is CASSQVHLQGAGGNEQYF. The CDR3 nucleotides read TGTGCCAGCTCACAAGTTCATCTTCAGGGTGCGGGGGGAAACGAGCAGTACTTC.

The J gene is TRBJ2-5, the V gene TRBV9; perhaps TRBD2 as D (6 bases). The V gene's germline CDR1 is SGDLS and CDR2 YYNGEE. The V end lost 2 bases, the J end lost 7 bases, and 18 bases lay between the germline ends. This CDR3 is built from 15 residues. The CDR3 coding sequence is TGTGCCAGCAGCGTTACTGGCCTGCCCGGGGGGACCCAGTACTTC. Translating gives CASSVTGLPGGTQYF.

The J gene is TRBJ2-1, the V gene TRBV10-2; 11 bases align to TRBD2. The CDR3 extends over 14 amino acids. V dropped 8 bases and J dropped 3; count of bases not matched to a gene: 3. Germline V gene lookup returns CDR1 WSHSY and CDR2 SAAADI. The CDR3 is CASCTSGGYNEQFF. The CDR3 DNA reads TGCGCCAGCTGTACTAGCGGGGGCTACAATGAGCAGTTCTTC.

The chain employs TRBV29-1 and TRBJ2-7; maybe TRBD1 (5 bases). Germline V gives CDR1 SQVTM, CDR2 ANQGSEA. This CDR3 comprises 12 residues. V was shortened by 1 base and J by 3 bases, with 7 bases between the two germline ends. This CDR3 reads CSVEGQGYEQYF. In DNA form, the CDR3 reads TGCAGCGTTGAAGGGCAGGGCTACGAGCAGTACTTC.

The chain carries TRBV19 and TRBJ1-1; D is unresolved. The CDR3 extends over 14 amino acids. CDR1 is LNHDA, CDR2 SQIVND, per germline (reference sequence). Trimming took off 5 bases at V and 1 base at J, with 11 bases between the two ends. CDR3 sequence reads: CASSLWAENTEAFF. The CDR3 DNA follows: TGTGCCAGTAGTCTCTGGGCCGAGAACACTGAAGCTTTCTTT.

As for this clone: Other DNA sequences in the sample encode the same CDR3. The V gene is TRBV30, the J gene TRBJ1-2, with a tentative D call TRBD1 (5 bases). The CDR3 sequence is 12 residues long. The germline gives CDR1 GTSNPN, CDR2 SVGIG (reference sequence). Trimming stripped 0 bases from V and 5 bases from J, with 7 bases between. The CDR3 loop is CAWSVGGYGYTF. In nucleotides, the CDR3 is TGTGCCTGGAGTGTCGGGGGATATGGCTACACCTTC.